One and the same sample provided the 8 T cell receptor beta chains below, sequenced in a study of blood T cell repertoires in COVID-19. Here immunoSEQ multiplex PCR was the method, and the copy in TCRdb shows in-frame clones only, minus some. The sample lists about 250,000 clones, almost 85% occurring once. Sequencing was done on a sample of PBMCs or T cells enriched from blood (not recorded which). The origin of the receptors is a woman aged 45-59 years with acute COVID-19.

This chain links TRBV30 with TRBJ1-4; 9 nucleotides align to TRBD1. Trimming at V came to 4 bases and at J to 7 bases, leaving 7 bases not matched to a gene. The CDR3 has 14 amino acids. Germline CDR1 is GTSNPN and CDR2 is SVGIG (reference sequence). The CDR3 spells CAWTHGTGFEKLFF. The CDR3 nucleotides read TGTGCCTGGACCCATGGGACAGGGTTTGAAAAACTGTTTTTT. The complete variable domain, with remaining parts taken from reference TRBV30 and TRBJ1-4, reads SQTIHQWPATLVQPVGSPLSLECTVEGTSNPNLYWYRQAAGRGLQLLFYSVGIGQISSEVPQNLSASRPQDRQFILSSKKLLLSDSGFYLCAWTHGTGFEKLFFGSGTQLSVL.

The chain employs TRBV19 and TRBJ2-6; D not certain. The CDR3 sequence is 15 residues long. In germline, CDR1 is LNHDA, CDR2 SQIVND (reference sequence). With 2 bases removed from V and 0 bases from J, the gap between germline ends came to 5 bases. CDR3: CASSIRRSGANVLTF. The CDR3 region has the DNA TGTGCCAGTAGTATACGTCGCTCTGGGGCCAACGTCCTGACTTTC.

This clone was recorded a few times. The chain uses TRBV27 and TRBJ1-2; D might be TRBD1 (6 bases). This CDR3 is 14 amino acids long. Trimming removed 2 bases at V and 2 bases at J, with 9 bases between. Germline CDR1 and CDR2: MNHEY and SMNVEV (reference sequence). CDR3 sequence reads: CASSLTGMNYGYTF. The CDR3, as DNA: TGTGCCAGCAGTTTAACAGGGATGAACTATGGCTACACCTTC.

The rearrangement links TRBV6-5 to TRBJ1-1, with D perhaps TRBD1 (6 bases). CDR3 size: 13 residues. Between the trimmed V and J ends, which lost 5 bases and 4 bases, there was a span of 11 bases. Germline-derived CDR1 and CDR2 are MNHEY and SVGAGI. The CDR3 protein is CASSPTGTTEAFF. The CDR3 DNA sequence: TGTGCCAGCAGTCCTACAGGGACCACTGAAGCTTTCTTT.

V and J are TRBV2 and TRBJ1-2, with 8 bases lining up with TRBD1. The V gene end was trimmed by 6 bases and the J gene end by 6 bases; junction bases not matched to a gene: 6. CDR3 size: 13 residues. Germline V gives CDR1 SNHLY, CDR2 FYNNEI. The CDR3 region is CASRVGQGNGYTF. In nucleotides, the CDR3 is TGTGCCAGCAGAGTCGGACAGGGAAATGGCTACACCTTC.

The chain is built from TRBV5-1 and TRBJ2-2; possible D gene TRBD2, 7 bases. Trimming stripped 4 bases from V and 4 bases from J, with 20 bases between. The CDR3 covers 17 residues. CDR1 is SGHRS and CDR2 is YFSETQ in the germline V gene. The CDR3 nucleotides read TGCGCCAGCAGCCCCGTTCGGGGGGCGAGTTTCACCGGGGAGCTGTTTTTT. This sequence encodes CASSPVRGASFTGELFF.

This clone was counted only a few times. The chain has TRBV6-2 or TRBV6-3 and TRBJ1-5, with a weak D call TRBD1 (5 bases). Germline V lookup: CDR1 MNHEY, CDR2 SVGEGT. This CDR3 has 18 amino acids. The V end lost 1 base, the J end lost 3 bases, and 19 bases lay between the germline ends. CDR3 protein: CASSYFGQGTFSNQPQHF. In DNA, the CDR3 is TGTGCCAGCAGTTACTTCGGGCAGGGCACTTTCTCCAATCAGCCCCAGCATTTT.

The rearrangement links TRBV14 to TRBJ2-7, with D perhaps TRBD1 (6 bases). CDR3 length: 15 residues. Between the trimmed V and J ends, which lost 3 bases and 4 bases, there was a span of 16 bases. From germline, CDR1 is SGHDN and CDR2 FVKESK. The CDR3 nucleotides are TGTGCCAGCAGCCATGGACAGATTGGACGTTACGAGCAGTACTTC. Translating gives CASSHGQIGRYEQYF.